The rows below give T cell receptor beta chains drawn from one sample of a study of PD-L1 blockade in urothelial cancer. Assay used: immunoSEQ multiplex PCR; TCRdb lists only in-frame clones, some missing. The top ten clones hold 8% to 13% of a sample with 48,000 or so clones, about 90% of them seen once. The input for sequencing was PBMCs, taken around atezolizumab (anti-PD-L1) treatment. Every receptor here comes from a man in his fifties or sixties with urothelial cancer. CDR3s include the opening cysteine and the closing phenylalanine or tryptophan. Each record gives: CDR3 length, D gene, J gene, clone size, V gene, CDR3 DNA, CDR3 protein. D genes are given only for firm matches. Rows give clone size only sometimes, using once, few, many, or a class for an expanded clone.

CDR3 length: 12
D gene: NA
J gene: TRBJ1-1
clone size: NA
V gene: TRBV29-1
CDR3 DNA: TGCAGCGTTGACGGGGACACCCATGAAGCTTTCTTT
CDR3 protein: CSVDGDTHEAFF

CDR3 length: 13
D gene: NA
J gene: TRBJ1-1
clone size: NA
V gene: TRBV15
CDR3 DNA: TGTGCCACCAGCAGAGATAATAGCCAGGAAGCTTTCTTT
CDR3 protein: CATSRDNSQEAFF

CDR3 length: 16
D gene: NA
J gene: TRBJ2-5
clone size: NA
V gene: TRBV7-9
CDR3 DNA: TGTGCCAGCAGCCTTTGGGGCGATCCTAGAAAAGAGACCCAGTACTTC
CDR3 protein: CASSLWGDPRKETQYF

CDR3 length: 14
D gene: NA
J gene: TRBJ1-6
clone size: NA
V gene: TRBV6-6
CDR3 DNA: TGTGCCAGCAGCCTAAGTGGACAGTCGGTATCCCTCCACTTT
CDR3 protein: CASSLSGQSVSLHF

CDR3 length: 16
D gene: NA
J gene: TRBJ2-7
clone size: NA
V gene: TRBV5-8
CDR3 DNA: TGTGCCAGCAGCCTAATCTTTGGACAGTTTCCCTACGAGCAGTACTTC
CDR3 protein: CASSLIFGQFPYEQYF

CDR3 length: 13
D gene: NA
J gene: TRBJ2-3
clone size: NA
V gene: TRBV5-6
CDR3 DNA: TGTGCCAGCAGCTTGCAGTTTTCAGATACGCAGTATTTT
CDR3 protein: CASSLQFSDTQYF

CDR3 length: 10
D gene: NA
J gene: TRBJ1-4
clone size: NA
V gene: TRBV7-4
CDR3 DNA: TGTGCCAGCATTCTCGAAAAACTGTTTTTT
CDR3 protein: CASILEKLFF

CDR3 length: 17
D gene: TRBD2
J gene: TRBJ2-3
clone size: NA
V gene: TRBV11-3
CDR3 DNA: TGTGCCAGCAGCTTAGAGGGCCTAGCGGGCTCCACAGATACGCAGTATTTT
CDR3 protein: CASSLEGLAGSTDTQYF

CDR3 length: 16
D gene: NA
J gene: TRBJ2-7
clone size: NA
V gene: TRBV9
CDR3 DNA: TGTGCCAGCAGCGGCCCCTCCCGGGACAACACCTACGAGCAGTACTTC
CDR3 protein: CASSGPSRDNTYEQYF

CDR3 length: 13
D gene: NA
J gene: TRBJ1-2
clone size: NA
V gene: TRBV5-1
CDR3 DNA: TGCGCCAGCAGCTTGGAGGGGACTAGTGGCTACACCTTC
CDR3 protein: CASSLEGTSGYTF

CDR3 length: 15
D gene: NA
J gene: TRBJ1-1
clone size: NA
V gene: TRBV15
CDR3 DNA: TGTGCCACCAGCAGACTTGGGGGGGTGGGAACTGAAGCTTTCTTT
CDR3 protein: CATSRLGGVGTEAFF

CDR3 length: 15
D gene: NA
J gene: TRBJ1-2
clone size: NA
V gene: TRBV5-1
CDR3 DNA: TGCGCCAGCAGCCACGGGACTGTCGTGGTAGATGGCTACACCTTC
CDR3 protein: CASSHGTVVVDGYTF

CDR3 length: 12
D gene: NA
J gene: TRBJ1-1
clone size: NA
V gene: TRBV7-2
CDR3 DNA: TGTGCCAGCAGGGGACTGGTCACTGAAGCTTTCTTT
CDR3 protein: CASRGLVTEAFF

CDR3 length: 13
D gene: NA
J gene: TRBJ1-1
clone size: once
V gene: TRBV18
CDR3 DNA: TGTGCCAGCTCACCGGGTCGGGGGTCTGAAGCTTTCTTT
CDR3 protein: CASSPGRGSEAFF

CDR3 length: 14
D gene: TRBD2
J gene: TRBJ2-3
clone size: NA
V gene: TRBV5-1
CDR3 DNA: TGCGCCAGCAGCTTAGCGGGGGGGTCAGATACGCAGTATTTT
CDR3 protein: CASSLAGGSDTQYF

CDR3 length: 16
D gene: TRBD1
J gene: TRBJ2-7
clone size: NA
V gene: TRBV5-1
CDR3 DNA: TGCGCCAGCAGCTCCTCTACCGGACAGGGGATCTACGAGCAGTACTTC
CDR3 protein: CASSSSTGQGIYEQYF

CDR3 length: 21
D gene: NA
J gene: TRBJ2-1
clone size: NA
V gene: TRBV14
CDR3 DNA: TGTGCCAGCAGCCAAGATTCCTTTGGTGGGGGGGGCCTTGCTCTCTACAATGAGCAGTTCTTC
CDR3 protein: CASSQDSFGGGGLALYNEQFF

CDR3 length: 16
D gene: TRBD2
J gene: TRBJ2-1
clone size: NA
V gene: TRBV11-3
CDR3 DNA: TGTGCCAGCAGCTTCGGACTAGCGGGGGGGCCGAATGAGCAGTTCTTC
CDR3 protein: CASSFGLAGGPNEQFF

CDR3 length: 15
D gene: NA
J gene: TRBJ2-2
clone size: once
V gene: TRBV4-3
CDR3 DNA: TGCGCCAGCAGCCGATTAACAGGGGGGGCCGGGGAGCTGTTTTTT
CDR3 protein: CASSRLTGGAGELFF

CDR3 length: 17
D gene: NA
J gene: TRBJ1-4
clone size: NA
V gene: TRBV4-2
CDR3 DNA: TGTGCCAGCAGTCCGAACAAGGCGGGTGCAACTAATGAAAAACTGTTTTTT
CDR3 protein: CASSPNKAGATNEKLFF

CDR3 length: 16
D gene: TRBD2
J gene: TRBJ2-5
clone size: NA
V gene: TRBV5-4
CDR3 DNA: TGTGCCAGCAGCTTGCCTAGCGGGGGTATAGGAGAGACCCAGTACTTC
CDR3 protein: CASSLPSGGIGETQYF

CDR3 length: 13
D gene: TRBD1
J gene: TRBJ2-7
clone size: NA
V gene: TRBV29-1
CDR3 DNA: TGCAGCGTAGGAGACAGGGGGCTCTACGAGCAGTACTTC
CDR3 protein: CSVGDRGLYEQYF

CDR3 length: 15
D gene: NA
J gene: TRBJ1-5
clone size: NA
V gene: TRBV9
CDR3 DNA: TGTGCCAGCAGCGTAGACGGGGGGCCAAGGCGGCCCCAGCATTTT
CDR3 protein: CASSVDGGPRRPQHF

CDR3 length: 17
D gene: TRBD2
J gene: TRBJ2-2
clone size: NA
V gene: TRBV7-9
CDR3 DNA: TGTGCCAGCAGCTTATCTAGCGGGGGTTCAATCACCGGGGAGCTGTTTTTT
CDR3 protein: CASSLSSGGSITGELFF

CDR3 length: 15
D gene: NA
J gene: TRBJ2-1
clone size: NA
V gene: TRBV30
CDR3 DNA: TGTGCCTGGAGTGTACGACACCACCCCTACAATGAGCAGTTCTTC
CDR3 protein: CAWSVRHHPYNEQFF

CDR3 length: 15
D gene: NA
J gene: TRBJ1-3
clone size: NA
V gene: TRBV18
CDR3 DNA: TGTGCCAGCTCGGCCACAGCGGGGGCCGGAAACACCATATATTTT
CDR3 protein: CASSATAGAGNTIYF